Following are 8 T cell receptor beta chains from one sample sequenced in a study of T cells in Graves' hyperthyroidism and ophthalmopathy. The source material, RNA transcripts, was used to amplify TCR beta CDR3 regions. RT-PCR in the first round (using the HTBI primer set) targeted the TCR CDR3. Each CDR3 protein gets one entry after TCRdb re-called the multiplex PCR reads with MiXCR. There are under 400,000 distinct CDR3 sequences in the sample; less than 15% occur only once, and about 9.1% lies in the top ten. The source material was blood. The receptors here all came from a young woman with Graves' hyperthyroidism.

This clonotype was found many times. The chain combines TRBV20-1 with TRBJ1-1; 7 nucleotides align to TRBD1. Germline V gives CDR1 DFQATT, CDR2 SNEGSKA (reference sequence). The CDR3 spans 15 residues. J gave up 3 bases and V 0 bases, and 7 bases lay outside the gene matches. In DNA, the CDR3 is TGCAGTGCTAGAGAGCCGACAGGGAAGGACACTGAAGCTTTCTTT. It encodes CSAREPTGKDTEAFF.

This clonotype was seen at least ten times. The chain recombines TRBV19 with TRBJ1-1, with no clear D. Trimming pared 1 base from V and 0 bases from J, leaving 9 bases between. Germline CDR1 is LNHDA and CDR2 is SQIVND (reference sequence). The CDR3 sequence is 15 residues long. CDR3 region: CASSIGQLLNTEAFF. Here the CDR3 DNA reads TGTGCCAGTAGTATAGGACAACTACTGAACACTGAAGCTTTCTTT.

This clonotype has ten or more counts. CDR3 nucleotides: TGTGCCAGCAGTTCCTCAAAGACCGGGACTAGCGGGGGATCAAGTGTAGATACGCAGTATTTT. This codes for CASSSSKTGTSGGSSVDTQYF. The chain carries TRBV27 and TRBJ2-3, with TRBD2 matching 14 bases. The CDR3 contains 21 residues. With V trimmed by 4 bases and J by 5 bases, 20 bases remained unmatched. Per the germline V gene, CDR1 is MNHEY and CDR2 is SMNVEV (reference sequence).

At least ten counts were recorded for this clonotype. This sequence joins TRBV14 and TRBJ2-7; 10 positions match TRBD2. The germline CDR1 and CDR2 sequences are SGHDN and FVKESK. V was clipped by 3 bases and J by 5 bases; unmatched bases: 4. The CDR3 has 14 residues. CDR3 residues: CASSHIAGGDEQYF. The CDR3 DNA is TGTGCCAGCAGCCACATAGCGGGAGGTGACGAGCAGTACTTC.

The V and J genes are TRBV5-6 and TRBJ1-2, with TRBD1 as a possible D gene (6 bases). The CDR3 extends over 15 amino acids. The V gene lost 2 bases and the J gene lost 2 bases, with 13 bases spanning the gap. CDR1 is SGHDT, CDR2 YYEEEE, per germline. This CDR3 reads CASSLSWGPNYGYTF. The DNA for the CDR3 is TGTGCCAGCAGCTTATCTTGGGGGCCGAACTATGGCTACACCTTC.

This clonotype appeared many times. V gene TRBV28 combines with J gene TRBJ2-7, with 8 bases aligning to TRBD2. CDR1 is MDHEN, CDR2 SYDVKM, per germline. V gave up 2 bases and J gave up 6 bases; unmatched junction bases: 12. The length of the CDR3 is 16 residues. CDR3 amino acids: CASSLPVAGKSGEQYF. CDR3 in DNA: TGTGCCAGCAGTTTACCGGTAGCGGGAAAATCCGGCGAGCAGTACTTC.

V gene TRBV20-1 combines with J gene TRBJ2-2; 8 bases agree with TRBD2. CDR1 DFQATT and CDR2 SNEGSKA come from the germline V gene (reference sequence). V gave up 4 bases and J gave up 2 bases; unmatched junction bases: 6. CDR3 length equals 15 residues. The CDR3 here is CSAKNGGANTGELFF. CDR3 sequence (DNA): TGCAGTGCTAAAAACGGGGGGGCCAACACCGGGGAGCTGTTTTTT.

This clonotype was counted many times. The CDR3 bases are TGTGCCAGCAGCTTGGGACGGGGGCAAGAGACCCAGTACTTC. Protein: CASSLGRGQETQYF. The genes are TRBV7-2 and TRBJ2-5; possible D gene TRBD2, 6 bases. This CDR3 spans 14 amino acids. Trimming removed 3 bases from V and 2 bases from J, with 10 bases in between. CDR1 is SGHTA, CDR2 FQGNSA, per germline.